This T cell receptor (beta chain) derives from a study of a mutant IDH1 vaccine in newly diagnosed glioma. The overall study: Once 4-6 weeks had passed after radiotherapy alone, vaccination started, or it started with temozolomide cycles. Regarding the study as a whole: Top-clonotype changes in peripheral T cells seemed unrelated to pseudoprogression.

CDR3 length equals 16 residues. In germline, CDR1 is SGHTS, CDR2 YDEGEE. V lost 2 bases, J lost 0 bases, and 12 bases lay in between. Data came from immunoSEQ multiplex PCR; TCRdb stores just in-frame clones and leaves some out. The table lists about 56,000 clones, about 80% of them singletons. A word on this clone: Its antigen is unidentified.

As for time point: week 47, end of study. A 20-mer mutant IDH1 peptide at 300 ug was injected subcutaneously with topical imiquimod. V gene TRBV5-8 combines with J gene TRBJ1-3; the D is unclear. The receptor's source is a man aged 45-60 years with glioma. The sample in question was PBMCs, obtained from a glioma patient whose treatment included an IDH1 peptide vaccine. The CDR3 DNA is TGTGCCAGCAGCTTTCAGGCGATACACTCTGGAAACACCATATATTTT. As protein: CASSFQAIHSGNTIYF.